The sequence of this TCR beta chain was determined in a study of shared clonotypes between healthy human individuals. Turning to this clone: Its specificity is not known.

Broader study findings: For naive CD4 cells, around 5.1% of clonotypes were shared across a few donors. At large depth, rarefaction still showed sorted-subset sequencing to be incomplete. Since donors were few, the genetic and exposure-history diversity represented was limited.

V dropped 2 bases and J dropped 5; count of bases not matched to a gene: 9. CDR1 MDHEN and CDR2 SYDVKM come from the germline V gene. This CDR3 region has 15 residues. The data were produced by immunoSEQ multiplex PCR, yet TCRdb's version contains in-frame clones alone and is incomplete. This sample carries over a million clones, about 96% of them seen once, and the ten largest clones take approximately 1.2%. Partitioning of CD4+ cells yielded a CD45RA+ naive subset and a CD45RA-negative memory subset. The chain carries TRBV28 and TRBJ2-7, with 7 bases identical to TRBD2. Input material: naive CD4+ T cells sorted from blood. Subset here: CD45RA+ positively selected. The receptor comes from a man aged 25 to 45 in good health. This chain's CDR3 is CASSLGGEGIHEQYF. The DNA for the CDR3 is TGTGCCAGCAGTTTAGGGGGGGAGGGTATCCACGAGCAGTACTTC.